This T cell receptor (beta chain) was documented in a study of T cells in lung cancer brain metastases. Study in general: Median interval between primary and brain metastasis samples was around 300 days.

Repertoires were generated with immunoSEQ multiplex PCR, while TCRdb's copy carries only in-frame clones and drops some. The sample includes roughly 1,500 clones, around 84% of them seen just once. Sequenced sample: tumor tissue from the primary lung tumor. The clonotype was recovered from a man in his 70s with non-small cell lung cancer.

The CDR3 DNA sequence: TGCGCCAGCAGCCGCGGACTAGCGGGATCTCCCTTAACCTACGAGCAGTACTTC. Its protein product is CASSRGLAGSPLTYEQYF. This chain joins TRBV4-1 and TRBJ2-7; 12 bases map to TRBD2. V was pared by 4 bases and J by 2 bases, with 12 bases of the junction left unmatched. The CDR3 is 18 residues long. The germline CDR1 and CDR2 sequences are MGHRA and YSYEKL.